This T cell receptor beta chain was sequenced for a study of blood T cells in healthy people across ages. Donation came from healthy Caucasian individuals in Russia who were aged about 6 to 95. Germline assignment: CDR1 SGHTA and CDR2 FQGNSA. The CDR3 is 15 amino acids. Note on this clonotype: Its ends do not fully match the called genes, so a read error is possible.

PCR was performed a second time for about 7 to 11 cycles using a sample-barcoded 5' primer and a J-beta primer mix. From the 5' RACE reads, TCRdb called clonotypes with MiXCR, one entry per CDR3 protein. This repertoire shows approximately 1,700,000 distinct CDR3 sequences, about 39% found once; its top ten account for about 21%. The V call is TRBV7-2, the J call TRBJ2-5; D gene unclear. The source material was blood. The TCR originated in a human donor in good health. The CDR3, as DNA: TGTGTCAGCAGCTTTCCCGGGTTCCCGGTCGGGACCCAGTACTTC. Protein product: CVSSFPGFPVGTQYF.